This TCR beta chain was found in a study of T cells in women clearing cervical HPV infection. Sequencing was performed with immunoSEQ multiplex PCR; in TCRdb, only in-frame clones are kept and a portion is missing. The listing records over 45,000 clones. V trimming: 4 bases; J trimming: 4 bases; junction bases outside the gene matches: 5. The CDR3 runs 15 residues. Germline V CDR1 and CDR2: MNHNS, SASEGT. On this clone itself: With the read ending 3 residues before the CDR3 end, the germline J gene is used to fill in that end.

This chain uses TRBV6-1 with TRBJ2-3; 10 bases fit TRBD2. The sample comprised blood buffy coat. The receptor was isolated from a woman between 18 and 69 years old with a cervical HPV16 infection that either progressed to CIN3+ or cleared (not recorded which). The sequenced part of the CDR3 DNA is TGTGCCAGCAGTGCTTCTAGCGGGGGTGCAGATACG. Its protein is CASSASSGGADT. The whole CDR3 sequence is CASSASSGGADTQYF.